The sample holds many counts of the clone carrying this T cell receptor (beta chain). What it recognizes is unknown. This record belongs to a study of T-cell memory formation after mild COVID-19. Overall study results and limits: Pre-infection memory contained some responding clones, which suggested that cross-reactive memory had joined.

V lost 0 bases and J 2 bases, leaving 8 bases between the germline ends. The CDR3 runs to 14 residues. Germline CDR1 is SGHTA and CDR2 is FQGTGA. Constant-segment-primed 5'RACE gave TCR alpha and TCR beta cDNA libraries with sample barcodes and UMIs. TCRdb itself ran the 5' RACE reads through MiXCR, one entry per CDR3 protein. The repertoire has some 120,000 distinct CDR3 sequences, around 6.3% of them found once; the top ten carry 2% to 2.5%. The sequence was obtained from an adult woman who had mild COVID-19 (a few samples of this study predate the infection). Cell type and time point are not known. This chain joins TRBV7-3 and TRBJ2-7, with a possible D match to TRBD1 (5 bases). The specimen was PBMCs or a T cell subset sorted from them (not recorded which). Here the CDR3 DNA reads TGTGCCAGCAGCTTAACCCAGGACACCTACGAGCAGTACTTC. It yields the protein CASSLTQDTYEQYF.